This T cell receptor beta chain is from a study of shared clonotypes between healthy human individuals. As for this clone: The antigen remains unidentified.

Method: immunoSEQ multiplex PCR; TCRdb's copy keeps in-frame clones and lacks some. Of over a million clones in the sample, 97% to 99% were seen once. Germline V gene lookup returns CDR1 SQVTM and CDR2 ANQGSEA. V was pared by 8 bases and J by 7 bases, with 14 bases between. The CDR3 runs 12 residues. The study's findings and limits: Blood was the sole source, and tissue repertoires probably differ.

The chain has TRBV29-1 and TRBJ1-4; D may be TRBD1 (6 bases). The receptor comes from a man younger than 40 in good health. Source material: naive CD4+ T cells sorted from blood. Subset described: CD45RA+ positively selected. The CDR3, as DNA: TGCAGCACTCGGGGGGCTGGTGAAAAACTGTTTTTT. Encoded protein: CSTRGAGEKLFF.